These 24 T cell receptor beta chains came from one sample sequenced in a study of T cell changes during pregnancy in multiple sclerosis. Profiling relied on immunoSEQ multiplex PCR, and the TCRdb table lists in-frame clones only, not all of them. The sample includes under 50,000 clones, 92% seen only once; the top ten take 20% to 30%. Specimen: CD8+ T cells from peripheral blood mononuclear cells, collected before pregnancy. These receptors came from a female donor with multiple sclerosis, enrolled in a pregnancy study.

The chain combines TRBV6-1 with TRBJ2-7; unclear D gene. Between the trimmed V and J ends, which lost 6 bases and 1 base, there was a span of 16 bases. Germline loops: CDR1 MNHNS, CDR2 SASEGT. The CDR3 is 15 residues long. In DNA, the CDR3 is TGTGCCAGCAGATATGTCCGGGTGAGTTCCTACGAGCAGTACTTC. Its translation: CASRYVRVSSYEQYF.

This chain uses TRBV5-5 with TRBJ2-7; 11 bases match TRBD1. With 4 bases clipped from V and 3 bases from J, the junction kept 9 bases outside the gene matches. CDR1 and CDR2 from the germline V gene are SGHKS and YYEKEE (reference sequence). CDR3 length: 16 residues. The CDR3 nucleotides are TGTGCCAGCAGCCAGCTAACCGGGACAGGGGGCTACGAGCAGTACTTC. It translates to CASSQLTGTGGYEQYF.

This chain links TRBV10-3 with TRBJ2-1; D ambiguous. This CDR3 comprises 17 residues. The V gene lost 0 bases and the J gene lost 3 bases, with 15 bases spanning the gap. Germline lookup yields CDR1 ENHRY and CDR2 SYGVKD. CDR3 sequence reads: CAISESRRRENYNEQFF. CDR3 DNA sequence: TGTGCCATCAGTGAGTCAAGGAGACGAGAGAACTACAATGAGCAGTTCTTC.

This sequence joins TRBV9 and TRBJ2-7, with a weak D call TRBD1 (6 bases). The germline CDR1 and CDR2 sequences are SGDLS and YYNGEE. This CDR3 has 14 amino acids. Trimming shortened V by 3 bases and J by 2 bases, and 12 bases separated the two germline ends. Here the CDR3 DNA reads TGTGCCAGCAGCGCGGGACACAGGGCCTACGAGCAGTACTTC. Protein sequence: CASSAGHRAYEQYF.

The chain recombines TRBV10-3 with TRBJ2-7; TRBD1 agrees at 11 bases. The CDR3 spans 15 residues. With V trimmed by 2 bases and J by 2 bases, 2 bases remained unmatched. Per germline, CDR1 ENHRY and CDR2 SYGVKD. The CDR3 nucleotides are TGTGCCATCAGTGAGCCGGGACAGGGGGCCTACGAGCAGTACTTC. It is translated as CAISEPGQGAYEQYF.

This chain connects TRBV19 to TRBJ2-4, with D uncertain. Germline values: CDR1 LNHDA, CDR2 SQIVND (reference sequence). V was cut by 4 bases and J by 0 bases, with 16 bases left in between. This CDR3 comprises 17 residues. Here the CDR3 DNA reads TGTGCCAGTAGTACGAAGACATCAATGCTAGCCAAAAACATTCAGTACTTC. This encodes CASSTKTSMLAKNIQYF.

The CDR3 sequence is CASSAYQTGLLGNEQFF. The CDR3, as DNA: TGCGCCAGCAGCGCTTACCAGACGGGTCTGCTCGGGAATGAGCAGTTCTTC. The chain employs TRBV4-1 and TRBJ2-1; unclear D gene. Germline V gives CDR1 MGHRA, CDR2 YSYEKL. V was pared by 5 bases and J by 7 bases, with 24 bases between. This CDR3 is built from 17 residues.

The gene calls are TRBV9 and TRBJ2-2; tentative D call: TRBD1 (6 bases). Germline lookup yields CDR1 SGDLS and CDR2 YYNGEE. This CDR3 has 20 residues. V gave up 3 bases and J gave up 0 bases, with 24 bases separating them. The CDR3, as DNA: TGTGCCAGCAGCGGACCTACAGTACACAGGGAGACCCCGAACACCGGGGAGCTGTTTTTT. It encodes CASSGPTVHRETPNTGELFF.

The J gene is TRBJ2-7, the V gene TRBV27; 11 bases match TRBD2. Germline V gives CDR1 MNHEY, CDR2 SMNVEV (reference sequence). This CDR3 is built from 16 residues. Trimming cost V 5 bases and J 7 bases; bases outside gene matches: 13. The CDR3 here is CASSPIAGGLIGEQYF. Here the CDR3 DNA reads TGTGCCAGCAGTCCAATAGCGGGAGGGCTCATCGGGGAGCAGTACTTC.

The table lists this clone with a few counts. The V and J genes are TRBV30 and TRBJ2-2, with TRBD2 as a possible D gene (5 bases). The germline CDR1 and CDR2 sequences are GTSNPN and SVGIG (reference sequence). The V end was cut by 0 bases, the J end by 1 base, with 12 bases between. CDR3 length equals 16 residues. In DNA form, the CDR3 reads TGTGCCTGGAGTGTACTTGAGGGAATGAACACCGGGGAGCTGTTTTTT. It encodes CAWSVLEGMNTGELFF.

The CDR3: CASQKDSPYNEQFF. The CDR3 bases are TGTGCCAGCCAAAAAGACAGCCCCTACAATGAGCAGTTCTTC. The chain links TRBV6-1 to TRBJ2-1; perhaps TRBD1 as D (5 bases). Trimming cost V 8 bases and J 2 bases, with 13 bases left between them. The CDR3 runs 14 residues. Germline assignment: CDR1 MNHNS and CDR2 SASEGT.

V usage is TRBV9 and J usage is TRBJ2-7; D unresolved. The V end lost 0 bases, the J end lost 3 bases, and 13 bases lay between the germline ends. Germline-derived CDR1 and CDR2 are SGDLS and YYNGEE. This CDR3 contains 15 residues. This CDR3 reads CASSVGNSPVYEQYF. In nucleotides, the CDR3 is TGTGCCAGCAGCGTAGGAAACTCCCCCGTCTACGAGCAGTACTTC.

The rearrangement joins TRBV27 to TRBJ2-7; 9 bases are a match to TRBD2. Unmatched junction bases numbered 10, after V lost 5 bases and J lost 5 bases. Germline lookup yields CDR1 MNHEY and CDR2 SMNVEV (reference sequence). The CDR3 spans 15 residues. The CDR3 loop reads CASSLVSSGSHEQYF. As DNA, the CDR3 is TGTGCCAGCAGTCTGGTGAGTAGCGGGAGCCACGAGCAGTACTTC.

The V gene is TRBV7-9, the J gene TRBJ1-1; 10 bases align to TRBD1. Looked up from germline, CDR1 is SEHNR and CDR2 is FQNEAQ (reference sequence). V trimming: 5 bases; J trimming: 0 bases; junction bases outside the gene matches: 9. The CDR3 is 17 residues long. CDR3 in DNA: TGTGCCAGCAGCACTCCGGGACAGGGGAACATGAACACTGAAGCTTTCTTT. Amino acid sequence: CASSTPGQGNMNTEAFF. Full variable domain (rest looked up from reference TRBV7-9 and TRBJ1-1): DTGVSQNPRHKITKRGQNVTFRCDPISEHNRLYWYRQTLGQGPEFLTYFQNEAQLEKSRLLSDRFSAERPKGSFSTLEIQRTEQGDSAMYLCASSTPGQGNMNTEAFFGQGTRLTVV.

The chain couples TRBV11-2 to TRBJ2-3; 8 bases are shared with TRBD1. J was trimmed by 4 bases and V by 2 bases; bases with no gene match: 8. Germline assignment: CDR1 SGHAT and CDR2 FQNNGV. This CDR3 has 16 amino acids. CDR3 DNA: TGTGCCAGCAGCTTATCCAGGGGGCTTGTCCCAGATACGCAGTATTTT. Protein product: CASSLSRGLVPDTQYF.

The chain links TRBV7-9 to TRBJ1-2; D gene unclear. The CDR3 length is 13 residues. Between the trimmed V and J ends, which lost 1 base and 6 bases, there was a span of 9 bases. CDR1 is SEHNR, CDR2 FQNEAQ, per germline (reference sequence). The CDR3: CASSLVGEDGYTF. The CDR3 DNA is TGTGCCAGCAGCTTAGTAGGAGAGGATGGCTACACCTTC.

J is TRBJ2-7 and V is TRBV6-5, with TRBD2 identical over 11 bases. This CDR3 is 14 amino acids long. V lost 4 bases, J lost 5 bases, and 4 bases stayed unmatched. Germline CDR1 reads MNHEY; CDR2 reads SVGAGI. This CDR3 reads CASSSLAGVDEQYF. Here the CDR3 DNA reads TGTGCCAGCAGTTCACTAGCGGGAGTTGACGAGCAGTACTTC.

The V gene is TRBV6-5, the J gene TRBJ2-7, with TRBD1 matching over 7 bases. This CDR3 comprises 11 residues. With V trimmed by 8 bases and J by 6 bases, 4 bases remained unmatched. CDR1 is MNHEY, CDR2 SVGAGI, per germline. The CDR3 bases are TGTGCCAGCGCCCAGGGGGTCGAGCAGTACTTC. This encodes CASAQGVEQYF.

The V gene is TRBV9, the J gene TRBJ2-5, with 13 bases aligning to TRBD2. The length of the CDR3 is 20 residues. Germline-derived CDR1 and CDR2 are SGDLS and YYNGEE. V trimming: 0 bases; J trimming: 2 bases; junction bases outside the gene matches: 13. In DNA, the CDR3 is TGTGCCAGCAGCGTAGCTACTGGGAGACTAGCGGGGGGAAGGCAAGAGACCCAGTACTTC. It codes for CASSVATGRLAGGRQETQYF.

This chain connects TRBV6-5 to TRBJ2-3; TRBD1 matches at 11 bases. Trimming cost V 5 bases and J 5 bases; bases outside gene matches: 6. This CDR3 spans 15 amino acids. Looked up from germline, CDR1 is MNHEY and CDR2 is SVGAGI. CDR3 region: CASSTDRGLEDTQYF. The CDR3 DNA follows: TGTGCCAGCAGTACGGACAGGGGGCTTGAAGATACGCAGTATTTT.

The gene calls are TRBV15 and TRBJ2-6; 9 nucleotides line up with TRBD1. V dropped 2 bases and J dropped 1; count of bases not matched to a gene: 6. The V gene's germline CDR1 is LNHNV and CDR2 YYDKDF (reference sequence). This CDR3 region has 18 residues. CDR3 bases: TGTGCCACCAGCAGATCCGGGACAGGGTTGTCTGGGGCCAACGTCCTGACTTTC. The encoded protein is CATSRSGTGLSGANVLTF. Together with reference TRBV15 and TRBJ2-6, the CDR3 gives the full variable domain: DAMVIQNPRYQVTQFGKPVTLSCSQTLNHNVMYWYQQKSSQAPKLLFHYYDKDFNNEADTPDNFQSRRPNTSFCFLDIRSPGLGDTAMYLCATSRSGTGLSGANVLTFGAGSRLTVL.

The chain's CDR3 is CASSPRSSGSYEQYF. In DNA form, the CDR3 reads TGCGCCAGCAGCCCCCGTAGTAGCGGGAGCTACGAGCAGTACTTC. The chain recombines TRBV5-1 with TRBJ2-7; 9 bases match TRBD2. V shed 4 bases, J shed 3 bases, and the junction held 8 bases outside the gene matches. CDR3 size: 15 residues. The germline V gene encodes CDR1 SGHRS and CDR2 YFSETQ.

This chain links TRBV7-6 with TRBJ1-1; D remains unclear. The CDR3 is 12 amino acids. In germline, CDR1 is SGHVS, CDR2 FNYEAQ. V was pared by 5 bases and J by 4 bases, with 8 bases between. DNA for the CDR3: TGTGCCAGCAGCCCCGCGGGCACTGAAGCTTTCTTT. Its protein is CASSPAGTEAFF.

The J gene is TRBJ2-4, the V gene TRBV11-1; TRBD1 matches 7 bases. Germline lookup yields CDR1 SGHAT and CDR2 FQDESV (reference sequence). Trimming cost V 0 bases and J 5 bases; bases outside gene matches: 13. The CDR3 length is 18 residues. DNA for the CDR3: TGTGCCAGCAGCTTAGCGCCTCCCCTGGGGCAGGGGGAAAACATTCAGTACTTC. Residues: CASSLAPPLGQGENIQYF.